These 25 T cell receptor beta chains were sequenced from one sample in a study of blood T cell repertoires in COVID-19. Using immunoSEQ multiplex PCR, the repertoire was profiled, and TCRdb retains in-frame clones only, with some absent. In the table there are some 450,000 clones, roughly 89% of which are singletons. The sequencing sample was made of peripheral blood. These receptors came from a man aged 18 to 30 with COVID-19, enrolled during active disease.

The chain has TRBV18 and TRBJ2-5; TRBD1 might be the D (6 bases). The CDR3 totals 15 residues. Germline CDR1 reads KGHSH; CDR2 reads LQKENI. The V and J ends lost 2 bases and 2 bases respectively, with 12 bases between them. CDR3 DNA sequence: TGTGCCAGCTCACCATATGGGGGCCAGCAAGAGACCCAGTACTTC. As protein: CASSPYGGQQETQYF.

This CDR3 reads CASSYSVQGVSYEQYF. CDR3 DNA sequence: TGTGCCAGCAGTTACTCGGTGCAGGGGGTAAGCTACGAGCAGTACTTC. The chain has TRBV6-5 and TRBJ2-7; 7 bases fit TRBD1. There are 16 residues in the CDR3. Trimming at V came to 0 bases and at J to 3 bases, leaving 8 bases not matched to a gene. Looked up from germline, CDR1 is MNHEY and CDR2 is SVGAGI.

CDR3 sequence reads: CASSHMTGPAHSLYNSPLHF. DNA for the CDR3: TGTGCCAGCAGCCACATGACAGGGCCAGCACACTCCCTCTATAATTCACCCCTCCACTTT. This chain links TRBV6-6 with TRBJ1-6; 7 bases match TRBD1. V shed 6 bases, J shed 3 bases, and the junction held 20 bases outside the gene matches. The CDR3 is 20 amino acids. CDR1 is MNHNY and CDR2 is SVGAGI in the germline V gene (reference sequence).

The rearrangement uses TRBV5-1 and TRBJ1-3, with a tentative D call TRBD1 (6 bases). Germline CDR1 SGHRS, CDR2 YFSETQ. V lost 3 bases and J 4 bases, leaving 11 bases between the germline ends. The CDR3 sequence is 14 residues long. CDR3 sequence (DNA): TGCGCCAGCAGCTCAGGGGCGGTCGGAAACACCATATATTTT. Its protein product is CASSSGAVGNTIYF.

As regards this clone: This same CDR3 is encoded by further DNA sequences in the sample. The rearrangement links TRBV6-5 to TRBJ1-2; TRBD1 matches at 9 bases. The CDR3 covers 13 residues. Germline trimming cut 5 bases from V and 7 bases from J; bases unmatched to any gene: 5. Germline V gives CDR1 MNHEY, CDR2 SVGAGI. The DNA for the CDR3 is TGTGCCAGCAGTCCGGGACAGGGAGGTGGCTACACCTTC. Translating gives CASSPGQGGGYTF.

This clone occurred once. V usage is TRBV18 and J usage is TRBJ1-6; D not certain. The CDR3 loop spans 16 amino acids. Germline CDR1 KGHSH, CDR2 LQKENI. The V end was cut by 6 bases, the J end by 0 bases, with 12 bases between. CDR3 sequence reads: CASSQEQSSYNSPLHF. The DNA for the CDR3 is TGTGCCAGCTCTCAAGAACAGAGCTCCTATAATTCACCCCTCCACTTT.

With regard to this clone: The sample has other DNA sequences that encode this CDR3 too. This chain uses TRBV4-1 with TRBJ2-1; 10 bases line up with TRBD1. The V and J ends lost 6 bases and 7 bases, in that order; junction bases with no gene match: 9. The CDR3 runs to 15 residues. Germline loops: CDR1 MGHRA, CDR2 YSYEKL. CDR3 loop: CASSLGQGIGNEQFF. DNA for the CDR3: TGCGCCAGCAGTCTGGGACAGGGGATTGGGAATGAGCAGTTCTTC.

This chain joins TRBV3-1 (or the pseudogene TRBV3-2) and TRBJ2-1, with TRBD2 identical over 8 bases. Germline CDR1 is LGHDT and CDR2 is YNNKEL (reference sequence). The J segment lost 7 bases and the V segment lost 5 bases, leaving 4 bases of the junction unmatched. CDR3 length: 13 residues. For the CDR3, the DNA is TGTGCCAGCAGCAACGGGGGGGAGAATGAGCAGTTCTTC. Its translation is CASSNGGENEQFF.

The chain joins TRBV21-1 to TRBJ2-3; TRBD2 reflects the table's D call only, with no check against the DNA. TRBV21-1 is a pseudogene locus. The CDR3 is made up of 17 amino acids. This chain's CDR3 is CASSKTRLAGGQDTQYF. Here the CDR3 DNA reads TGTGCCAGCAGCAAAACCAGACTAGCGGGGGGCCAGGATACGCAGTATTTT.

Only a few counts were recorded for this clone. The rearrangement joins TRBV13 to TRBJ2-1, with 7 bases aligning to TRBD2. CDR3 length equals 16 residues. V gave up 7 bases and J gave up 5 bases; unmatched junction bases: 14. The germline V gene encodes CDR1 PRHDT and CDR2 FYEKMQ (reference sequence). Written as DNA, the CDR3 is TGTGCCAGCACAATCGGGACGGGAGGCCTAGACAATGAGCAGTTCTTC. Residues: CASTIGTGGLDNEQFF.

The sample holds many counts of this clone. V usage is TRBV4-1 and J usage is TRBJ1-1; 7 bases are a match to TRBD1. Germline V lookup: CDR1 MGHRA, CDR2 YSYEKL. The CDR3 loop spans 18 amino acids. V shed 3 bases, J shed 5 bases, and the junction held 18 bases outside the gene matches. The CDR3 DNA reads TGCGCCAGCAGCCAGATACAGGGGCGGGGGGAAGATTGGACTGAAGCTTTCTTT. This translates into CASSQIQGRGEDWTEAFF.

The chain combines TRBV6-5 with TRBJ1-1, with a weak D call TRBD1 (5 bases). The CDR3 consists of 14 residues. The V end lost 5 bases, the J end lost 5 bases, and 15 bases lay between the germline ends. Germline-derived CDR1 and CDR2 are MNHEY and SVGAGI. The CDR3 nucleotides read TGTGCCAGCAGTCCAGGGACGGGACTTACTGAAGCTTTCTTT. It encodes CASSPGTGLTEAFF.

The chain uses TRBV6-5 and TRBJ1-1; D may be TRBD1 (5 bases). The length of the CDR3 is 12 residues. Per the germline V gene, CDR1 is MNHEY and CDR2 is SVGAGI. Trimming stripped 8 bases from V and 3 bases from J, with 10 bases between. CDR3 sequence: CASGDRYTEAFF. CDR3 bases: TGTGCCAGCGGAGACAGATACACTGAAGCTTTCTTT.

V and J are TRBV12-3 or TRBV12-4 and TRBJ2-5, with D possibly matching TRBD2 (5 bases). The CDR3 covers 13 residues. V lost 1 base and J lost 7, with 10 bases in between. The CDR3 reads CASSLGGSGTQYF. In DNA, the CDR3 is TGTGCCAGCAGTTTAGGAGGGTCTGGGACCCAGTACTTC.

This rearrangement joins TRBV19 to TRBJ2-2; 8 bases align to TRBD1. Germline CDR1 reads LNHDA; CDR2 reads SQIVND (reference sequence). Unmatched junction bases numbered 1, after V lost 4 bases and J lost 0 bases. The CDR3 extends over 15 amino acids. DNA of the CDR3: TGTGCCAGTAGTAAGGGACAGGCGAACACCGGGGAGCTGTTTTTT. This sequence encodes CASSKGQANTGELFF. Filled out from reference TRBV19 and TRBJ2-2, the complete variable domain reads DGGITQSPKYLFRKEGQNVTLSCEQNLNHDAMYWYRQDPGQGLRLIYYSQIVNDFQKGDIAEGYSVSREKKESFPLTVTSAQKNPTAFYLCASSKGQANTGELFFGEGSRLTVL.

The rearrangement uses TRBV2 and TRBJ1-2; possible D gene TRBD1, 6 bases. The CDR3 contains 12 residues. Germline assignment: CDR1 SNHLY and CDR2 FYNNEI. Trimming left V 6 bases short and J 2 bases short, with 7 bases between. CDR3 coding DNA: TGTGCCAGCAGCGGGACAAACTATGGCTACACCTTC. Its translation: CASSGTNYGYTF.

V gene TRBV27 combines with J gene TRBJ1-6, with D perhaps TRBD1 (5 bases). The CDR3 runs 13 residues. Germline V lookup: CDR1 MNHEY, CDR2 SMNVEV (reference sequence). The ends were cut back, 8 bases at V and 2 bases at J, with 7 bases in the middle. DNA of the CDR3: TGTGCCAGCGGGGGGGCCTATAATTCACCCCTCCACTTT. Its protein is CASGGAYNSPLHF.

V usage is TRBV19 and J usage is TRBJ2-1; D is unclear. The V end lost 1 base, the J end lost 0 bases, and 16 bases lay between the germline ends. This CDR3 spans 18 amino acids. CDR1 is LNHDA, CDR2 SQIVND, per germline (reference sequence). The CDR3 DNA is TGTGCCAGTAGTATAGCTTCGACTGGCCCAAGCTCCTACAATGAGCAGTTCTTC. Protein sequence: CASSIASTGPSSYNEQFF.

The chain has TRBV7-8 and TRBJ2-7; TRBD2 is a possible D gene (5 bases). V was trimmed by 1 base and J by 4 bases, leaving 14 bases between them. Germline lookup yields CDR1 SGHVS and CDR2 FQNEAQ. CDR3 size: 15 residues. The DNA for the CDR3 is TGTGCCAGCAGCTTAGACGGGGTTTCAAGTTACGAGCAGTACTTC. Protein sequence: CASSLDGVSSYEQYF.

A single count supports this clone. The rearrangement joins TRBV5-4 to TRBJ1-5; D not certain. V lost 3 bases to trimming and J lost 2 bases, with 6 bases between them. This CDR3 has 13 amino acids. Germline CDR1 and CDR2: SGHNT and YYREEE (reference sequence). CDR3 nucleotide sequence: TGTGCCAGCAGCTACGCGGGCAATCAGCCCCAGCATTTT. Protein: CASSYAGNQPQHF.

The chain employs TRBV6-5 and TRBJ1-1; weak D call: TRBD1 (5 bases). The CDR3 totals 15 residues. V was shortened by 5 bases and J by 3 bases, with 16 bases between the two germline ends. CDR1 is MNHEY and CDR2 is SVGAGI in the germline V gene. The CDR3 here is CASSPDTIGDTEAFF. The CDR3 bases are TGTGCCAGCAGTCCGGACACCATTGGGGACACTGAAGCTTTCTTT.

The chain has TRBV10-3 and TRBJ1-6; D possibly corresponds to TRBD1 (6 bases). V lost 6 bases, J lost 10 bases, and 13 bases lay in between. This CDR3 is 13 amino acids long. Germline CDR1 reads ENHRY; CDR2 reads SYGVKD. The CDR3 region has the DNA TGTGCCATCAGGGACAGTTGGGGGTCACCCCTCCACTTT. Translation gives CAIRDSWGSPLHF.

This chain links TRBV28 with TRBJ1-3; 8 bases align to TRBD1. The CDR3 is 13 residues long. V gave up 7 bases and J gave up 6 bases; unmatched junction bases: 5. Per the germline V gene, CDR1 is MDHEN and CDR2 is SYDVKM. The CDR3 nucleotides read TGTGCCAGCACCGGGACAGGTGAAAACACCATATATTTT. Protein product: CASTGTGENTIYF.

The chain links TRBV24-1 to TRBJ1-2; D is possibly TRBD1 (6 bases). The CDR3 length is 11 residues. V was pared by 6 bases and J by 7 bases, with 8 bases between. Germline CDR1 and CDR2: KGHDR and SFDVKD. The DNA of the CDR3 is TGTGCCACCAGTCCAGGGGCTGGCTACACCTTC. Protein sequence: CATSPGAGYTF.

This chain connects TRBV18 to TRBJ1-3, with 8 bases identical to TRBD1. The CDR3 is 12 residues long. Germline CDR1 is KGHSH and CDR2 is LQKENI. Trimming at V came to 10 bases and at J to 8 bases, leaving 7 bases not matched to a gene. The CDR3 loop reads CATRGTGDTIYF. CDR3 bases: TGTGCCACCCGAGGGACAGGAGACACCATATATTTT.